The 19 T cell receptor beta chains in this list originate from one sample, sequenced in a study of early T cells in non-severe SARS-CoV-2 infection. TCRdb passed the 5' RACE reads through MiXCR, listing each CDR3 protein once. The table records some 120,000 distinct CDR3 sequences, just under 15% of them present only once. Sequences were obtained from whole blood. The receptor source for this set is an adult who was a healthcare worker with PCR-confirmed SARS-CoV-2 infection or an uninfected control (not recorded which).

V usage is TRBV5-1 and J usage is TRBJ2-3; D possibly corresponds to TRBD2 (7 bases). V was trimmed by 0 bases and J by 4 bases, leaving 12 bases between them. The CDR3 totals 15 residues. CDR1 is SGHRS, CDR2 YFSETQ, per germline. DNA of the CDR3: TGCGCCAGCAGCTTGGATAGAGGGGGGGCAGATACGCAGTATTTT. Translated, it gives CASSLDRGGADTQYF.

This clonotype was counted a few times. The chain is built from TRBV13 and TRBJ2-5; D not certain. The V end lost 5 bases, the J end lost 6 bases, and 16 bases lay between the germline ends. There are 14 residues in the CDR3. In germline, CDR1 is PRHDT, CDR2 FYEKMQ (reference sequence). The CDR3 protein is CASSPSSSIQTQYF. The CDR3 bases are TGTGCCAGCAGCCCCTCCAGCAGCATACAGACCCAGTACTTC.

This clonotype has only a few counts. This rearrangement joins TRBV12-3 or TRBV12-4 to TRBJ2-2; D is ambiguous. The CDR3 is 11 amino acids. Trimming took off 7 bases at V and 6 bases at J, with 6 bases between the two ends. The CDR3 loop is CASTLAGELFF. The CDR3 bases are TGTGCCAGCACCTTGGCCGGGGAGCTGTTTTTT.

The rearrangement joins TRBV7-9 to TRBJ2-7, with D perhaps TRBD1 (6 bases). CDR1 SEHNR and CDR2 FQNEAQ come from the germline V gene (reference sequence). V dropped 3 bases and J dropped 4 bases, with 16 bases sitting between them. The CDR3 runs to 15 residues. The CDR3: CASSFISGQLYEQYF. CDR3 nucleotides: TGTGCCAGCAGCTTTATCTCGGGACAACTATACGAGCAGTACTTC. Variable domain in full (rest from reference TRBV7-9 and TRBJ2-7): DTGVSQNPRHKITKRGQNVTFRCDPISEHNRLYWYRQTLGQGPEFLTYFQNEAQLEKSRLLSDRFSAERPKGSFSTLEIQRTEQGDSAMYLCASSFISGQLYEQYFGPGTRLTVT.

The V and J genes are TRBV10-3 and TRBJ2-1; 7 bases align to TRBD1. Germline V gene lookup returns CDR1 ENHRY and CDR2 SYGVKD. With V trimmed by 1 base and J by 8 bases, 5 bases remained unmatched. The CDR3 extends over 14 amino acids. The CDR3 region has the DNA TGTGCCATCAGTGAGTGGAGACAGGGAGATGAGCAGTTCTTC. Its protein is CAISEWRQGDEQFF.

Regarding this clonotype: A read error may be the cause here, since a much bigger clone is one base away. V usage is TRBV7-9 and J usage is TRBJ2-1; no reliable D call. The germline V gene has CDR1 SEHNR and CDR2 FQNEAQ (reference sequence). The CDR3 is 12 amino acids. This CDR3 reads CASNLRVNEQFF. DNA of the CDR3: TGTGCCAGCAACTTACGCGTCAATGAGCAGTTCTTC. The full variable domain, its missing parts supplied by reference TRBV7-9 and TRBJ2-1, is DTGVSQNPRHKITKRGQNVTFRCDPISEHNRLYWYRQTLGQGPEFLTYFQNEAQLEKSRLLSDRFSAERPKGSFSTLEIQRTEQGDSAMYLCASNLRVNEQFFGPGTRLTVL.

The genes are TRBV12-3 or TRBV12-4 and TRBJ1-5; unclear D gene. The germline V and J ends were trimmed by 4 bases and 3 bases, with 4 bases remaining between them. The CDR3 loop spans 12 amino acids. This CDR3 reads CASSWDNQPQHF. CDR3 nucleotides: TGTGCCAGCAGTTGGGACAATCAGCCCCAGCATTTT.

This clonotype has just a few counts. The rearrangement joins TRBV2 to TRBJ2-7; D is unclear. CDR3 length equals 9 residues. Per the germline V gene, CDR1 is SNHLY and CDR2 is FYNNEI. V was clipped by 11 bases and J by 5 bases, with 7 bases between them. The CDR3 loop is CALSNEQYF. The CDR3, as DNA: TGTGCCCTATCTAACGAGCAGTACTTC. The full variable domain, its missing parts supplied by reference TRBV2 and TRBJ2-7, is EPEVTQTPSHQVTQMGQEVILRCVPISNHLYFYWYRQILGQKVEFLVSFYNNEISEKSEIFDDQFSVERPDGSNFTLKIRSTKLEDSAMYFCALSNEQYFGPGTRLTVT.

This clonotype was counted at least ten times. The V gene is TRBV18, the J gene TRBJ1-1, with TRBD1 matching 8 bases. Germline V gene lookup returns CDR1 KGHSH and CDR2 LQKENI. V lost 3 bases, J lost 5 bases, and 5 bases stayed unmatched. The CDR3 is made up of 14 amino acids. CDR3 residues: CASSPSQGGTEAFF. As DNA, the CDR3 is TGTGCCAGCTCACCTTCACAGGGGGGAACTGAAGCTTTCTTT.

The rearrangement links TRBV3-1 to TRBJ1-1, with D unclear. The V gene lost 1 base and the J gene lost 3 bases, with 9 bases spanning the gap. This CDR3 has 14 residues. CDR1 is LGHDT and CDR2 is YNNKEL in the germline V gene (reference sequence). As DNA, the CDR3 is TGTGCCAGCAGCCAAGGGGATTTGTACACTGAAGCTTTCTTT. Its translation is CASSQGDLYTEAFF.

This clonotype was observed a handful of times. The chain uses TRBV29-1 and TRBJ2-1, with 7 bases that match TRBD2. This CDR3 has 11 residues. The junction had 3 bases not matched to a gene; V was cut back by 4 bases and J by 9 bases. Germline V gene sequence: CDR1 SQVTM, CDR2 ANQGSEA. The CDR3 DNA reads TGCAGCGTTGGGACTAGGGGTGAGCAGTTCTTC. Translation gives CSVGTRGEQFF.

The genes are TRBV12-3 or TRBV12-4 and TRBJ1-6; D is unresolved. Trimming stripped 1 base from V and 9 bases from J, with 7 bases between. The CDR3 totals 13 residues. CDR3 protein: CASSLGLASPLHF. The CDR3 nucleotides read TGTGCCAGCAGTTTAGGGCTGGCTTCACCCCTCCACTTT.

The chain combines TRBV9 with TRBJ2-7; D might be TRBD2 (7 bases). Trimming took 2 bases from V and 2 from J, leaving 17 bases between them. CDR3 size: 16 residues. Germline V gives CDR1 SGDLS, CDR2 YYNGEE. The CDR3 nucleotides are TGTGCCAGCAGCGTTGGCGGGGGCCCACCAACCTACGAGCAGTACTTC. Amino acid sequence: CASSVGGGPPTYEQYF. Full variable domain (missing parts from reference TRBV9 and TRBJ2-7): DSGVTQTPKHLITATGQRVTLRCSPRSGDLSVYWYQQSLDQGLQFLIQYYNGEERAKGNILERFSAQQFPDLHSELNLSSLELGDSALYFCASSVGGGPPTYEQYFGPGTRLTVT.

This clonotype has a handful of counts. V and J are TRBV7-2 and TRBJ1-2, with D hard to call. The ends were cut back, 4 bases at V and 4 bases at J, with 13 bases in the middle. CDR1 is SGHTA and CDR2 is FQGNSA in the germline V gene. CDR3 length equals 14 residues. This chain's CDR3 is CASSSGSSIYGYTF. The CDR3 DNA is TGTGCCAGCAGCTCGGGGTCCTCGATCTATGGCTACACCTTC.

This clonotype was seen at least ten times. The J gene is TRBJ1-1, the V gene TRBV12-3 or TRBV12-4; weak D call: TRBD1 (5 bases). Trimming cost V 6 bases and J 6 bases, with 14 bases left between them. The CDR3 runs 13 residues. The CDR3 nucleotides read TGTGCCAGCAGAAAGACAGTTTATGCTGAAGCTTTCTTT. Amino acids: CASRKTVYAEAFF.

The table lists this clonotype with a few counts. The rearrangement links TRBV12-3 or TRBV12-4 to TRBJ2-7; no firm D call. The V gene lost 3 bases and the J gene lost 3 bases, with 9 bases spanning the gap. The CDR3 sequence is 13 residues long. CDR3 nucleotide sequence: TGTGCCAGCAGTTTTAGAGGTTTCTACGAGCAGTACTTC. Protein product: CASSFRGFYEQYF.

This clonotype has only a few counts. The V call is TRBV6-1, the J call TRBJ1-6; TRBD1 might be the D (5 bases). CDR1 is MNHNS and CDR2 is SASEGT in the germline V gene. This CDR3 is built from 12 residues. Deletions cut 6 bases from V and 10 bases from J, with 10 bases between. CDR3 residues: CASRGTVSPLHF. The CDR3 DNA is TGTGCCAGCAGAGGGACCGTATCACCCCTCCACTTT.

This clonotype was seen ten or more times. This chain links TRBV20-1 with TRBJ1-2; D is undetermined. V lost 0 bases and J 2 bases, leaving 7 bases between the germline ends. The CDR3 is 13 residues long. Germline loops: CDR1 DFQATT, CDR2 SNEGSKA (reference sequence). The CDR3 nucleotides are TGCAGTGCTAGAGATGAGCACAACTATGGCTACACCTTC. This sequence encodes CSARDEHNYGYTF.

V gene TRBV5-1 combines with J gene TRBJ2-2; 10 positions match TRBD2. Germline CDR1 SGHRS, CDR2 YFSETQ. V lost 8 bases to trimming and J lost 0 bases; unmatched junction nucleotides: 4. The CDR3 is made up of 15 amino acids. The CDR3 is CASRTSGANTGELFF. CDR3 nucleotide sequence: TGCGCCAGTCGGACTAGCGGTGCGAACACCGGGGAGCTGTTTTTT.